These T cell receptor beta chains were read from a single sample in a study of T cell repertoires in cytomegalovirus infection. TCRdb re-derived calls from the reads in MiXCR, one entry per CDR3 protein. The table records 250,000 to 300,000 distinct CDR3 sequences, more than 20% of them present only once. Specimen: PBMCs. Every receptor here comes from a human donor in good health (CMV status not recorded). Some clones in this sample may be carry-over from other donors' samples. The CDR3 runs from the conserved cysteine through the conserved F or W. A D gene is named only where the DNA matches it firmly. Expanded clones get a size class; other rows say once, few or many, or leave the size out.

D gene: -; V gene: TRBV29-1; clone size: -; J gene: TRBJ2-3; CDR3 DNA: TGCAGCGTTGGACAGATGGGGGATACGCAGTATTTT; CDR3 protein: CSVGQMGDTQYF
D gene: -; V gene: TRBV11-3; clone size: -; J gene: TRBJ2-3; CDR3 DNA: TGTGCCAGCAGCGCAGACGGGACAGATACGCAGTATTTT; CDR3 protein: CASSADGTDTQYF
D gene: -; V gene: TRBV19; clone size: -; J gene: TRBJ1-5; CDR3 DNA: TGTGCCAGTAGCGCAGACACTGGGGGCATAGGCAATCAGCCCCAGCATTTT; CDR3 protein: CASSADTGGIGNQPQHF
D gene: -; V gene: TRBV9; clone size: few; J gene: TRBJ1-5; CDR3 DNA: TGTGCCAGCAGCAAAACAGCGGATGGCAATCAGCCCCAGCATTTT; CDR3 protein: CASSKTADGNQPQHF
D gene: TRBD1; V gene: TRBV11-2; clone size: many; J gene: TRBJ2-5; CDR3 DNA: TGTGCCAGCAGCACAATAAACCCCGCCAGGGGGCAAGAGACCCAGTACTTC; CDR3 protein: CASSTINPARGQETQYF
D gene: -; V gene: TRBV7-2; clone size: -; J gene: TRBJ2-7; CDR3 DNA: TGTGCCAGCAGCACGATTTTGGGAAACGAGCAGTACTTC; CDR3 protein: CASSTILGNEQYF
D gene: TRBD2; V gene: TRBV14; clone size: few; J gene: TRBJ2-1; CDR3 DNA: TGTGCCAGCAGCCGCCCGGGGACTAGCGGGTTGCGTGGGCAGTTCTTC; CDR3 protein: CASSRPGTSGLRGQFF
D gene: -; V gene: TRBV18; clone size: few; J gene: TRBJ1-2; CDR3 DNA: TGTGCCAGCTCACCAATGGGCAGGGCGGGCTACTATGGCTACACCTTC; CDR3 protein: CASSPMGRAGYYGYTF
D gene: -; V gene: TRBV20-1; clone size: many; J gene: TRBJ1-2; CDR3 DNA: TGCAGTGCCCAGGGCGGGGGTTATGGCTACACCTTC; CDR3 protein: CSAQGGGYGYTF
D gene: -; V gene: TRBV7-2; clone size: many; J gene: TRBJ1-1; CDR3 DNA: TGTGCCAGCAGCTTAGCGCCGGGCACTGAAGCTTTCTTT; CDR3 protein: CASSLAPGTEAFF
D gene: -; V gene: TRBV18; clone size: -; J gene: TRBJ2-6; CDR3 DNA: TGTGCCAGCTCATCGATTCACTCTGGGGCCAACGTCCTGACTTTC; CDR3 protein: CASSSIHSGANVLTF
D gene: -; V gene: TRBV28; clone size: few; J gene: TRBJ2-7; CDR3 DNA: TGTGCCAGCAGTTTAATGATCCGGCGGCAGTACTTC; CDR3 protein: CASSLMIRRQYF
D gene: -; V gene: TRBV29-1; clone size: -; J gene: TRBJ1-4; CDR3 DNA: TGCAGCGTTGGGAGTCACGCAACTAATGAAAAACTGTTTTTT; CDR3 protein: CSVGSHATNEKLFF
D gene: -; V gene: TRBV29-1; clone size: -; J gene: TRBJ1-1; CDR3 DNA: TGCAGCGTTGTTAGGGGGTTGACGAACACTGAAGCTTTCTTT; CDR3 protein: CSVVRGLTNTEAFF
D gene: -; V gene: TRBV27; clone size: -; J gene: TRBJ1-1; CDR3 DNA: TGTGCCAGCTCCTCGGCTGCAAGGGGCACTGAAGCTTTCTTT; CDR3 protein: CASSSAARGTEAFF
D gene: TRBD1; V gene: TRBV5-1; clone size: -; J gene: TRBJ2-7; CDR3 DNA: TGCGCCAGCAGTTCACAGGGGAGCGAGCAGTACTTC; CDR3 protein: CASSSQGSEQYF
D gene: TRBD1; V gene: TRBV27; clone size: -; J gene: TRBJ1-2; CDR3 DNA: TGTGCCAGCAGAGGGGACAGCCCCTTCTATGGCTACACCTTC; CDR3 protein: CASRGDSPFYGYTF
D gene: TRBD1; V gene: TRBV19; clone size: few; J gene: TRBJ2-6; CDR3 DNA: TGTGCCAGTAAGAGAGGGGGCGGCGTTGGGGCCAACGTCCTGACTTTC; CDR3 protein: CASKRGGGVGANVLTF
D gene: -; V gene: TRBV20-1; clone size: -; J gene: TRBJ2-4; CDR3 DNA: TGCAGTGCTAGTGGAGGGGGAGGCAAAAACATTCAGTACTTC; CDR3 protein: CSASGGGGKNIQYF
D gene: -; V gene: TRBV7-2; clone size: -; J gene: TRBJ1-1; CDR3 DNA: TGTGCCAGCGGTTTTGGGCCGGCTATGAACACTGAAGCTTTCTTT; CDR3 protein: CASGFGPAMNTEAFF
D gene: -; V gene: TRBV28; clone size: -; J gene: TRBJ1-2; CDR3 DNA: TGTGCCAGCAGTCTGGTGGGGGACGACCCATATGGCTACACCTTC; CDR3 protein: CASSLVGDDPYGYTF
D gene: -; V gene: TRBV29-1; clone size: -; J gene: TRBJ2-1; CDR3 DNA: TGCAGCGTTGGGCGCGGTTCCATCAATGAGCAGTTCTTC; CDR3 protein: CSVGRGSINEQFF
D gene: TRBD1; V gene: TRBV29-1; clone size: -; J gene: TRBJ2-3; CDR3 DNA: TGCAGCGTTGGACAGGGCACCGGAGGTACGCAGTATTTT; CDR3 protein: CSVGQGTGGTQYF
D gene: -; V gene: TRBV7-2; clone size: many; J gene: TRBJ2-1; CDR3 DNA: TGTGCCAGCAGCTTAGGTGTGAGCTCCTACAATGAGCAGTTCTTC; CDR3 protein: CASSLGVSSYNEQFF
D gene: TRBD1; V gene: TRBV5-1; clone size: -; J gene: TRBJ1-1; CDR3 DNA: TGCGCCAGCAGCGTGGGACAGGGATCCATGAACACTGAAGCTTTCTTT; CDR3 protein: CASSVGQGSMNTEAFF
D gene: TRBD2; V gene: TRBV7-8; clone size: few; J gene: TRBJ2-3; CDR3 DNA: TGTGCCAAGGAACTAGCGGAGAACAGCACAGATACGCAGTATTTT; CDR3 protein: CAKELAENSTDTQYF
D gene: -; V gene: TRBV20-1; clone size: -; J gene: TRBJ2-7; CDR3 DNA: TGCAGTGCTAGAGATAACCCGGCTACCTACGAGCAGTACTTC; CDR3 protein: CSARDNPATYEQYF
D gene: -; V gene: TRBV28; clone size: many; J gene: TRBJ2-2; CDR3 DNA: TGTGCCAGCAGCGGGTTGTGGACCGGGGAGCTGTTTTTT; CDR3 protein: CASSGLWTGELFF
D gene: -; V gene: TRBV12-3/TRBV12-4; clone size: many; J gene: TRBJ2-7; CDR3 DNA: TGTGCCAGCAGTTTTGGTCAGGGCTGGTACGAGCAGTACTTC; CDR3 protein: CASSFGQGWYEQYF
D gene: -; V gene: TRBV5-1; clone size: -; J gene: TRBJ1-6; CDR3 DNA: TGCGCCAGCAGCCCGCCAAATGGGGGTTCACCCCTCCACTTT; CDR3 protein: CASSPPNGGSPLHF
D gene: TRBD2; V gene: TRBV7-8; clone size: few; J gene: TRBJ2-3; CDR3 DNA: TGTGCCAGCAGCCTCCAGTCTAGCGGGAGGGGCAGGGATACGCAGTATTTT; CDR3 protein: CASSLQSSGRGRDTQYF
D gene: -; V gene: TRBV5-4; clone size: -; J gene: TRBJ1-6; CDR3 DNA: TGTGCCAGCAGCGGGACGACAGGTGATAATTCACCCCTCCACTTT; CDR3 protein: CASSGTTGDNSPLHF
D gene: TRBD1; V gene: TRBV12-5; clone size: -; J gene: TRBJ2-7; CDR3 DNA: TGTGCTAGTGGTTTCTCGACGGGACAGCGAGTCTCACCCTCCTACGAGCAGTACTTC; CDR3 protein: CASGFSTGQRVSPSYEQYF
D gene: -; V gene: TRBV20-1; clone size: -; J gene: TRBJ1-5; CDR3 DNA: TGCAGTGCTAGAGATGAGTTGGAGGGGGGCAATCAGCCCCAGCATTTT; CDR3 protein: CSARDELEGGNQPQHF
D gene: TRBD1; V gene: TRBV20-1; clone size: -; J gene: TRBJ2-1; CDR3 DNA: TGCAGTGCAAACCAAGGGACAGGGACCTACAATGAGCAGTTCTTC; CDR3 protein: CSANQGTGTYNEQFF
D gene: -; V gene: TRBV12-3/TRBV12-4; clone size: -; J gene: TRBJ2-3; CDR3 DNA: TGTGCCAGCAGGGGAGGGACAGGACATACGCAGTATTTT; CDR3 protein: CASRGGTGHTQYF
D gene: -; V gene: TRBV11-3; clone size: few; J gene: TRBJ2-1; CDR3 DNA: TGTGCCAGCAGCTTAGGGAGCTTAAATGAGCAGTTCTTC; CDR3 protein: CASSLGSLNEQFF
D gene: -; V gene: TRBV6-2/TRBV6-3; clone size: -; J gene: TRBJ1-1; CDR3 DNA: TGTGCCAGCAGCTCCGGAGGTATCTACACTGAAGCTTTCTTT; CDR3 protein: CASSSGGIYTEAFF
D gene: TRBD1; V gene: TRBV6-2/TRBV6-3; clone size: -; J gene: TRBJ2-1; CDR3 DNA: TGTGCCAGCAGTTCGGGACAGGGATTATCCCTTTCCTACAATGAGCAGTTCTTC; CDR3 protein: CASSSGQGLSLSYNEQFF
D gene: -; V gene: TRBV14; clone size: -; J gene: TRBJ2-3; CDR3 DNA: TGTGCCAGCAGCGAAAGAGGCACAGATACGCAGTATTTT; CDR3 protein: CASSERGTDTQYF
D gene: TRBD1; V gene: TRBV5-6; clone size: many; J gene: TRBJ1-2; CDR3 DNA: TGTGCCAGCAGCGAGGGGACAGTCGTGTATGGCTACACCTTC; CDR3 protein: CASSEGTVVYGYTF
D gene: -; V gene: TRBV28; clone size: few; J gene: TRBJ1-3; CDR3 DNA: TGTGCCAGCTTGGGCGGCGCGGAATCAGGAAACACCATATATTTT; CDR3 protein: CASLGGAESGNTIYF
D gene: TRBD2; V gene: TRBV29-1; clone size: -; J gene: TRBJ2-1; CDR3 DNA: TGCAGCGTCGGGACTAGAGGAAATGAGCAGTTCTTC; CDR3 protein: CSVGTRGNEQFF
D gene: TRBD2; V gene: TRBV7-2; clone size: many; J gene: TRBJ2-2; CDR3 DNA: TGTGCCAGCAGCCAGCTAGCGGGAGGTCACGGGGAGCTGTTTTTT; CDR3 protein: CASSQLAGGHGELFF
D gene: -; V gene: TRBV5-1; clone size: -; J gene: TRBJ2-1; CDR3 DNA: TGCGCCAGCAGCCCGGACCTAATCCTAAAGAGTGAGCAGTTCTTC; CDR3 protein: CASSPDLILKSEQFF
D gene: -; V gene: TRBV5-1; clone size: -; J gene: TRBJ1-5; CDR3 DNA: TGCGCCAGCAGCTTGGTCCCCGGGGATAGCAATCAGCCCCAGCATTTT; CDR3 protein: CASSLVPGDSNQPQHF
D gene: -; V gene: TRBV10-3; clone size: -; J gene: TRBJ2-2; CDR3 DNA: TGTGCCATCAGTGAGTCGGGTCGCAACACCGGGGAGCTGTTTTTT; CDR3 protein: CAISESGRNTGELFF
D gene: TRBD1; V gene: TRBV11-2; clone size: many; J gene: TRBJ2-7; CDR3 DNA: TGTGCCAGCAGCTTAGGGACAGGGTTTTTCGAGCAGTACTTC; CDR3 protein: CASSLGTGFFEQYF
D gene: TRBD2; V gene: TRBV6-2/TRBV6-3; clone size: -; J gene: TRBJ2-3; CDR3 DNA: TGTGCCAGCAGTTACGTGCCCAGCGGGAGGGCCCTGGACGCAGATACGCAGTATTTT; CDR3 protein: CASSYVPSGRALDADTQYF
D gene: -; V gene: TRBV4-1; clone size: once; J gene: TRBJ2-3; CDR3 DNA: TGCGCCAGCAGCCAAGAACGAGATACGCAGTATTTT; CDR3 protein: CASSQERDTQYF
D gene: TRBD2; V gene: TRBV6-5; clone size: few; J gene: TRBJ2-7; CDR3 DNA: TGTGCCAGCAGTTACACAGAGGGACTAGCGGGGGGCGAGCAGTACTTC; CDR3 protein: CASSYTEGLAGGEQYF
D gene: TRBD2; V gene: TRBV9; clone size: few; J gene: TRBJ2-1; CDR3 DNA: TGTGCCAGCAGCGTGACCGGGACTAGCGGGGCGAGCTCCTACAATGAGCAGTTCTTC; CDR3 protein: CASSVTGTSGASSYNEQFF
D gene: TRBD2; V gene: TRBV7-2; clone size: many; J gene: TRBJ2-1; CDR3 DNA: TGTGCCAGCAGCTTAGTAGCGGGGGGTAACAATGGGCAGTTCTTC; CDR3 protein: CASSLVAGGNNGQFF
D gene: -; V gene: TRBV19; clone size: -; J gene: TRBJ1-5; CDR3 DNA: TGTGCCAGTCAACCAAGCAATCAGCCCCAGCATTTT; CDR3 protein: CASQPSNQPQHF
D gene: -; V gene: TRBV10-3; clone size: few; J gene: TRBJ2-7; CDR3 DNA: TGTGCCACCAAAGGGACACACTACGAGCAGTACTTC; CDR3 protein: CATKGTHYEQYF
D gene: TRBD1; V gene: TRBV7-2; clone size: many; J gene: TRBJ1-1; CDR3 DNA: TGTGCCAGCAGCCTAGACAGGGGGCAAAACACTGAAGCTTTCTTT; CDR3 protein: CASSLDRGQNTEAFF
D gene: TRBD1; V gene: TRBV11-2; clone size: few; J gene: TRBJ2-7; CDR3 DNA: TGTGCCAGCAGCTCTTACCGACCTGATAGGGGACAGAGCTACGAGCAGTACTTC; CDR3 protein: CASSSYRPDRGQSYEQYF
D gene: -; V gene: TRBV7-9; clone size: once; J gene: TRBJ2-7; CDR3 DNA: TGTGCCAGCAGTTATCCCTGGGGGCAGGGCGGCGAGCAGTACTTC; CDR3 protein: CASSYPWGQGGEQYF
D gene: TRBD1; V gene: TRBV20-1; clone size: -; J gene: TRBJ2-5; CDR3 DNA: TGCAGTGCTAGGGCAGGGGGCGGAGAGACCCAGTACTTC; CDR3 protein: CSARAGGGETQYF
D gene: -; V gene: TRBV20-1; clone size: -; J gene: TRBJ1-5; CDR3 DNA: TGCAGTGCTTTAAGAACAGGGAATCAGCCCCAGCATTTT; CDR3 protein: CSALRTGNQPQHF